These 25 T cell receptor beta chains share one sample of origin, sequenced in a study of blood T cells in healthy people across ages (dated by TCRdb to about 2015). The library came from 5' RACE. Sequenced using an Illumina HiSeq 2500. A second PCR of roughly 7 to 11 cycles was performed with a sample-barcoded 5' primer and a J-beta primer mix. The raw public reads went through TCRdb reprocessing: fastp at Q25, MiXCR clone calling, in-frame beta chains kept. Each entry is one CDR3 protein sequence, shown with its most common DNA and genes. This sample comprises 630,000 or so distinct CDR3 sequences, about 30% of them detected only once. The ten largest make up approximately 14% of the sample. Sequencing input: blood. The receptors come from an elderly woman in good health.

This clonotype was picked up many times. This chain links TRBV15 with TRBJ2-7; 7 positions agree with TRBD2. Per germline, CDR1 LNHNV and CDR2 YYDKDF (reference sequence). Germline trimming cut 0 bases from V and 2 bases from J; bases unmatched to any gene: 4. The CDR3 sequence is 15 residues long. For the CDR3, the DNA is TGTGCCACCAGCAGAGATCTAGCGGTAACCTACGAGCAGTACTTC. Its translation: CATSRDLAVTYEQYF.

V is TRBV5-1 and J is TRBJ2-7; TRBD2 matches 12 bases. V was pared by 3 bases and J by 6 bases, with 7 bases of the junction left unmatched. Germline V CDR1 and CDR2: SGHRS, YFSETQ. This CDR3 spans 15 amino acids. The CDR3 here is CASSSGLAGRGEQYF. The CDR3 DNA is TGCGCCAGCAGCTCCGGACTAGCGGGGAGGGGCGAGCAGTACTTC.

This clonotype showed up many times. This chain joins TRBV5-1 and TRBJ1-1; 7 positions agree with TRBD1. After removal of 0 bases from V and 1 base from J, the junction contained 3 bases not matched to a gene. The germline CDR1 and CDR2 sequences are SGHRS and YFSETQ. CDR3 size: 15 residues. The CDR3 sequence is CASSLGQGGNTEAFF. CDR3 DNA: TGCGCCAGCAGCTTGGGGCAGGGGGGGAACACTGAAGCTTTCTTT.

This clonotype showed up just a few times. The rearrangement uses TRBV19 and TRBJ2-3; 9 bases fit TRBD2. V was clipped by 7 bases and J by 5 bases; unmatched bases: 13. CDR1 LNHDA and CDR2 SQIVND come from the germline V gene (reference sequence). CDR3 length: 16 amino acids. Here the CDR3 DNA reads TGTGCCAGTACCGAAGCGGGACTAGCCGGCGGAGATACGCAGTATTTT. It yields the protein CASTEAGLAGGDTQYF. Full variable domain (rest looked up from reference TRBV19 and TRBJ2-3): DGGITQSPKYLFRKEGQNVTLSCEQNLNHDAMYWYRQDPGQGLRLIYYSQIVNDFQKGDIAEGYSVSREKKESFPLTVTSAQKNPTAFYLCASTEAGLAGGDTQYFGPGTRLTVL.

This clonotype showed up just once. The chain joins TRBV7-2 to TRBJ1-1; tentatively, D is TRBD1 (6 bases). Germline CDR1 reads SGHTA; CDR2 reads FQGNSA. The germline V and J ends were trimmed by 1 base and 3 bases, with 12 bases remaining between them. This CDR3 has 15 amino acids. The CDR3 reads CASSLEGGFYTEAFF. The DNA of the CDR3 is TGTGCCAGCAGCTTAGAGGGGGGTTTTTACACTGAAGCTTTCTTT. Full variable domain (outside the CDR3, taken from reference TRBV7-2 and TRBJ1-1): GAGVSQSPSNKVTEKGKDVELRCDPISGHTALYWYRQSLGQGLEFLIYFQGNSAPDKSGLPSDRFSAERTGGSVSTLTIQRTQQEDSAVYLCASSLEGGFYTEAFFGQGTRLTVV.

The sample holds a few counts of this clonotype. The J gene is TRBJ2-3, the V gene TRBV30; the match to TRBD2 covers 10 bases. Germline V gives CDR1 GTSNPN, CDR2 SVGIG (reference sequence). This CDR3 comprises 19 residues. V lost 2 bases to trimming and J lost 5 bases; unmatched junction nucleotides: 19. The CDR3 DNA sequence: TGTGCCTGGAGTACCCGCGGTAGCGGGGGGCCCAATAACCTAGATACGCAGTATTTT. Protein: CAWSTRGSGGPNNLDTQYF.

On this clonotype: A read error is possible here, since a much larger clone lies one base away. The chain employs TRBV30 and TRBJ2-7; D assignment may be TRBD1 or TRBD2 (5 bases each). The CDR3 covers 12 residues. CDR1 and CDR2 from the germline V gene are GTSNPN and SVGIG (reference sequence). The germline V and J ends were trimmed by 3 bases and 6 bases, with 12 bases remaining between them. The CDR3: CAWRGEICEQYF. The CDR3, as DNA: TGTGCCTGGAGGGGGGAAATCTGCGAGCAGTACTTC.

This clonotype was found a few times. V usage is TRBV9 and J usage is TRBJ2-1, with D possibly called TRBD1 or TRBD2 (5 bases each). Between the trimmed V and J ends, which lost 5 bases and 10 bases, there was a span of 13 bases. Germline loops: CDR1 SGDLS, CDR2 YYNGEE. The CDR3 covers 12 residues. The CDR3 loop reads CASSRGGTEQFF. CDR3 sequence (DNA): TGTGCCAGCAGTCGGGGTGGGACGGAGCAGTTCTTC.

The V call is TRBV5-1, the J call TRBJ2-2; no definite D call. Trimming shortened V by 1 base and J by 0 bases, and 10 bases separated the two germline ends. Germline CDR1 SGHRS, CDR2 YFSETQ. The CDR3 length is 16 residues. CDR3 amino acids: CASSLRAVANTGELFF. CDR3 coding DNA: TGCGCCAGCAGCTTGAGGGCTGTTGCGAACACCGGGGAGCTGTTTTTT.

This clonotype has only a few counts. The rearrangement links TRBV6-6 to TRBJ2-5; tentatively, D is TRBD2 (5 bases). Germline CDR1 is MNHNY and CDR2 is SVGAGI (reference sequence). The CDR3 sequence is 14 residues long. V was trimmed by 0 bases and J by 11 bases, leaving 16 bases between them. The CDR3 DNA reads TGTGCCAGCAGTTACTCACGAGGGAGCGATGAGCAGTACTTC. It encodes CASSYSRGSDEQYF.

The J gene is TRBJ2-2, the V gene TRBV6-2 or TRBV6-3; D assignment may be TRBD1 or TRBD2 (5 bases each). CDR1 is MNHEY and CDR2 is SVGEGT in the germline V gene. V was clipped by 8 bases and J by 5 bases, with 15 bases between them. The CDR3 has 14 amino acids. CDR3 in amino acids: CASGWQGGTGELFF. Here the CDR3 DNA reads TGTGCCAGCGGATGGCAGGGCGGGACCGGGGAGCTGTTTTTT.

This clonotype was seen many times. The chain combines TRBV20-1 with TRBJ2-5; TRBD1 agrees at 7 bases. CDR1 is DFQATT and CDR2 is SNEGSKA in the germline V gene (reference sequence). V was pared by 2 bases and J by 5 bases, with 11 bases of the junction left unmatched. This CDR3 is 15 amino acids long. The CDR3 region is CSARRGPSNLETQYF. The CDR3 nucleotides read TGCAGTGCTAGAAGGGGGCCCTCGAATCTCGAGACCCAGTACTTC.

The V and J genes are TRBV6-1 and TRBJ2-5; 12 bases are a match to TRBD1. The V gene's germline CDR1 is MNHNS and CDR2 SASEGT. With 6 bases clipped from V and 11 bases from J, the junction kept 25 bases outside the gene matches. The CDR3 is 19 residues long. The CDR3 spells CASRGGTGGPVWSYNEQYF. For the CDR3, the DNA is TGTGCCAGCAGGGGAGGGACAGGGGGCCCTGTTTGGTCCTACAATGAGCAGTACTTC.

In this sample, this clonotype turned up many times. V and J are TRBV6-5 and TRBJ2-7; possible D gene TRBD1, 7 bases. Germline V gene data show CDR1 as MNHEY and CDR2 as SVGAGI. This CDR3 region has 14 residues. The V end lost 0 bases, the J end lost 4 bases, and 10 bases lay between the germline ends. CDR3 in amino acids: CASSYSTGRYEQYF. For the CDR3, the DNA is TGTGCCAGCAGTTACTCGACAGGGAGGTACGAGCAGTACTTC.

The genes are TRBV30 and TRBJ2-7; 8 nucleotides line up with TRBD2. This CDR3 region has 14 residues. Germline V CDR1 and CDR2: GTSNPN, SVGIG (reference sequence). Trimming cost V 5 bases and J 0 bases; bases outside gene matches: 6. DNA of the CDR3: TGTGCCTGGGGATTCGGGGGGGCCTCCTACGAGCAGTACTTC. Protein: CAWGFGGASYEQYF. The variable domain in full, completed from reference TRBV30 and TRBJ2-7, reads SQTIHQWPATLVQPVGSPLSLECTVEGTSNPNLYWYRQAAGRGLQLLFYSVGIGQISSEVPQNLSASRPQDRQFILSSKKLLLSDSGFYLCAWGFGGASYEQYFGPGTRLTVT.

This clonotype was seen at least ten times. This chain uses TRBV3-1 with TRBJ2-1; no clear D gene. Trimming cost V 4 bases and J 8 bases, with 15 bases left between them. CDR3 length equals 14 residues. From germline, CDR1 is LGHDT and CDR2 YNNKEL (reference sequence). This chain's CDR3 is CASSLSSFRDEQFF. The CDR3 DNA reads TGTGCCAGCAGCCTATCGAGTTTTCGGGATGAGCAGTTCTTC.

The chain couples TRBV7-2 to TRBJ2-1, with 7 bases identical to TRBD1. Germline assignment: CDR1 SGHTA and CDR2 FQGNSA. This CDR3 comprises 15 residues. J was trimmed by 3 bases and V by 4 bases; bases with no gene match: 6. As DNA, the CDR3 is TGTGCCAGCAGCTCCGACAGGGCGGGCTACAATGAGCAGTTCTTC. Encoded protein: CASSSDRAGYNEQFF. Complete variable domain (other parts from reference TRBV7-2 and TRBJ2-1): GAGVSQSPSNKVTEKGKDVELRCDPISGHTALYWYRQSLGQGLEFLIYFQGNSAPDKSGLPSDRFSAERTGGSVSTLTIQRTQQEDSAVYLCASSSDRAGYNEQFFGPGTRLTVL.

This rearrangement joins TRBV14 to TRBJ2-2, with TRBD1 matching 7 bases. The germline gives CDR1 SGHDN, CDR2 FVKESK. CDR3 size: 17 residues. The J segment lost 0 bases and the V segment lost 3 bases, leaving 7 bases of the junction unmatched. Here the CDR3 reads CASSQLRDSSNTGELFF. DNA for the CDR3: TGTGCCAGCAGCCAGCTACGGGACAGCTCGAACACCGGGGAGCTGTTTTTT.

At least ten counts were recorded for this clonotype. J is TRBJ2-3 and V is TRBV20-1; TRBD2 might be the D (6 bases). The V end was cut by 3 bases, the J end by 0 bases, with 25 bases between. CDR1 is DFQATT, CDR2 SNEGSKA, per germline (reference sequence). The CDR3 totals 19 residues. CDR3 region: CSASSPSSGGIASTDTQYF. Here the CDR3 DNA reads TGCAGTGCTAGTTCCCCTAGTTCTGGGGGGATAGCTAGCACAGATACGCAGTATTTT.

This clonotype has ten or more counts. CDR3 sequence reads: CASSPRQGPTNEQFF. The DNA for the CDR3 is TGTGCCAGCAGCCCAAGACAGGGGCCGACCAATGAGCAGTTCTTC. V and J are TRBV9 and TRBJ2-1; TRBD1 agrees at 8 bases. Trimming removed 4 bases from V and 6 bases from J; junction bases left unmatched: 9. Germline CDR1 SGDLS, CDR2 YYNGEE. The CDR3 length is 15 residues.

DNA for the CDR3: TGTGCCAGCAGTCTCGACAGGGGCTTCCGATTTTATCAGCCCCAGCATTTT. This gives the protein CASSLDRGFRFYQPQHF. The chain carries TRBV6-2 or TRBV6-3 and TRBJ1-5; 8 nucleotides match TRBD1. The germline CDR1 and CDR2 sequences are MNHEY and SVGEGT. Trimming took 5 bases from V and 5 from J; bases not matched to a gene: 14. CDR3 length equals 17 residues.

As concerns this clonotype: A much larger clone is a single base away; this may be a read error. The rearrangement links TRBV7-2 to TRBJ1-6; tentative D call: TRBD1 (5 bases). Germline CDR1 reads SGHTA; CDR2 reads FQGNSA. The CDR3 runs to 14 residues. The CDR3 bases are TGTGCCGGCAGTTCAAGGGGATATAATTCACCCCTCCACTTT. Protein: CAGSSRGYNSPLHF.

In its sample, this clonotype was seen many times. This sequence joins TRBV6-1 and TRBJ2-5, with D perhaps assigned TRBD1 or TRBD2 (5 bases each). The V and J ends lost 1 base and 5 bases respectively, with 11 bases between them. This CDR3 is built from 14 residues. The V gene's germline CDR1 is MNHNS and CDR2 SASEGT. CDR3 bases: TGTGCCAGCAGTGAAGGAGCGAGGGGTGAGACCCAGTACTTC. Protein sequence: CASSEGARGETQYF.

This clonotype has more than one count but fewer than ten. This rearrangement joins TRBV2 to TRBJ2-7, with 9 positions matching TRBD1. Germline V gene lookup returns CDR1 SNHLY and CDR2 FYNNEI. Trimming at V came to 4 bases and at J to 3 bases, leaving 4 bases not matched to a gene. This CDR3 spans 14 amino acids. The CDR3 region is CASSVDRGVYEQYF. As DNA, the CDR3 is TGTGCCAGCAGTGTGGACAGGGGAGTCTACGAGCAGTACTTC.

The chain carries TRBV9 and TRBJ2-2; 7 bases are a match to TRBD2. The CDR3 spans 16 residues. Germline assignment: CDR1 SGDLS and CDR2 YYNGEE. With 0 bases clipped from V and 1 base from J, the junction kept 3 bases outside the gene matches. The CDR3 protein is CASSVGVAGNTGELFF. The CDR3 DNA follows: TGTGCCAGCAGCGTAGGAGTAGCGGGGAACACCGGGGAGCTGTTTTTT.